A single sample gave rise to the 15 T cell receptor beta chains below, sequenced in a study of cytomegalovirus exposure and HLA in healthy donors. The PCR contained 60 Vbeta and 13 Jbeta primers. The protocol was immunoSEQ multiplex PCR, while the TCRdb copy is restricted to in-frame clones and leaves out a portion. The repertoire holds 200,000 to 250,000 clones, approximately 83% seen once, with about 1.4% in the top ten. The sample comprised PBMCs. The receptors were gathered from a girl aged 5 to 17 in good health and CMV-seronegative.

V usage is TRBV10-3 and J usage is TRBJ2-3, with 10 bases identical to TRBD2. The CDR3 is made up of 16 amino acids. Germline V CDR1 and CDR2: ENHRY, SYGVKD. The ends lost 8 bases at V and 1 base at J; junction bases unmatched: 9. DNA for the CDR3: TGTGCCATCTCTTCTACTAGCGGGGCTGGCACAGATACGCAGTATTTT. Protein sequence: CAISSTSGAGTDTQYF.

The CDR3 DNA is TGCAGCGTTGAACGAGGGAAAGAGACCCAGTACTTC. It is translated as CSVERGKETQYF. This chain links TRBV29-1 with TRBJ2-5; D perhaps matches TRBD2 (5 bases). V was clipped by 2 bases and J by 3 bases, with 7 bases between them. Germline V CDR1 and CDR2: SQVTM, ANQGSEA. There are 12 residues in the CDR3.

This chain connects TRBV11-3 to TRBJ2-1; tentative D call: TRBD2 (5 bases). V was trimmed by 1 base and J by 7 bases, leaving 11 bases between them. The CDR3 sequence is 14 residues long. Germline V gene lookup returns CDR1 SGHNT and CDR2 YENEEA. CDR3 sequence reads: CASSLAWSGNEQFF. For the CDR3, the DNA is TGTGCCAGCAGCTTAGCATGGTCGGGGAATGAGCAGTTCTTC.

The chain is built from TRBV18 and TRBJ1-5, with 9 bases fitting TRBD1. J was trimmed by 0 bases and V by 3 bases; bases with no gene match: 6. CDR1 KGHSH and CDR2 LQKENI come from the germline V gene. This CDR3 is built from 17 residues. CDR3 DNA sequence: TGTGCCAGCTCACCGGGACAGGGATCGAATAGCAATCAGCCCCAGCATTTT. This sequence encodes CASSPGQGSNSNQPQHF. Full variable domain (outside the CDR3, taken from reference TRBV18 and TRBJ1-5): NAGVMQNPRHLVRRRGQEARLRCSPMKGHSHVYWYRQLPEEGLKFMVYLQKENIIDESGMPKERFSAEFPKEGPSILRIQQVVRGDSAAYFCASSPGQGSNSNQPQHFGDGTRLSIL.

This clone was seen just once. The chain carries TRBV5-1 and TRBJ2-7, with 8 bases matching TRBD1. Germline loops: CDR1 SGHRS, CDR2 YFSETQ. The CDR3 is 15 amino acids. Trimming at V came to 3 bases and at J to 3 bases, leaving 8 bases not matched to a gene. In DNA, the CDR3 is TGCGCCAGCAGCTCCGACGGGACAGGAGACTACGAGCAGTACTTC. As protein: CASSSDGTGDYEQYF.

This clone was detected a few times. The CDR3 protein is CASSPGLDGEAFF. In nucleotides, the CDR3 is TGTGCCAGCAGCCCAGGGCTTGATGGTGAAGCTTTCTTT. This chain links TRBV5-4 with TRBJ1-1; weak D call: TRBD1 (5 bases). Germline-derived CDR1 and CDR2 are SGHNT and YYREEE (reference sequence). Trimming took 4 bases from V and 7 from J, leaving 14 bases between them. The CDR3 runs 13 residues.

The chain couples TRBV25-1 to TRBJ1-2; 8 bases agree with TRBD1. This CDR3 comprises 11 residues. V lost 8 bases to trimming and J lost 7 bases; unmatched junction nucleotides: 3. The germline gives CDR1 MGHDK, CDR2 SYGVNS. CDR3 sequence reads: CASGQGGGYTF. Here the CDR3 DNA reads TGTGCCAGCGGACAGGGTGGTGGCTACACCTTC.

The chain uses TRBV5-4 and TRBJ2-1, with D possibly matching TRBD2 (5 bases). CDR1 SGHNT and CDR2 YYREEE come from the germline V gene (reference sequence). The CDR3 runs 15 residues. V lost 0 bases to trimming and J lost 3 bases, with 10 bases between them. The CDR3 protein is CASSLAGNSYNEQFF. CDR3 nucleotide sequence: TGTGCCAGCAGCTTGGCCGGGAACAGCTACAATGAGCAGTTCTTC.

The J gene is TRBJ1-2, the V gene TRBV7-9; TRBD1 matches at 8 bases. This CDR3 spans 15 amino acids. Germline V gives CDR1 SEHNR, CDR2 FQNEAQ (reference sequence). J was trimmed by 0 bases and V by 6 bases; bases with no gene match: 6. This CDR3 reads CASRETGATNYGYTF. For the CDR3, the DNA is TGTGCCAGCAGAGAGACAGGGGCGACTAACTATGGCTACACCTTC. Full variable domain (missing parts from reference TRBV7-9 and TRBJ1-2): DTGVSQNPRHKITKRGQNVTFRCDPISEHNRLYWYRQTLGQGPEFLTYFQNEAQLEKSRLLSDRFSAERPKGSFSTLEIQRTEQGDSAMYLCASRETGATNYGYTFGSGTRLTVV.

V usage is TRBV5-6 and J usage is TRBJ1-6; perhaps TRBD1 as D (6 bases). Deletions cut 5 bases from V and 7 bases from J, with 13 bases between. The CDR3 has 14 residues. The germline V gene has CDR1 SGHDT and CDR2 YYEEEE. The CDR3: CASRSDSSNSPLHF. The CDR3 region has the DNA TGTGCCAGCAGATCGGACAGTTCAAATTCACCCCTCCACTTT.

The chain uses TRBV5-1 and TRBJ2-7, with D uncertain. V lost 0 bases and J 6 bases, leaving 13 bases between the germline ends. The CDR3 is 14 residues long. The germline V gene has CDR1 SGHRS and CDR2 YFSETQ. The CDR3 protein is CASSLEHPRSEQYF. In nucleotides, the CDR3 is TGCGCCAGCAGCTTGGAACACCCACGCTCCGAGCAGTACTTC.

This clone was recorded only once. The rearrangement joins TRBV5-6 to TRBJ1-6; D not certain. The CDR3 is made up of 14 amino acids. V lost 2 bases to trimming and J lost 5 bases, with 8 bases between them. The germline CDR1 and CDR2 sequences are SGHDT and YYEEEE. The CDR3 DNA reads as TGTGCCAGCAGCTTTCCAGAAAATAATTCACCCCTCCACTTT. Protein sequence: CASSFPENNSPLHF.

In its sample, this clone was seen once. V gene TRBV14 combines with J gene TRBJ1-1, with 7 bases aligning to TRBD1. Germline V lookup: CDR1 SGHDN, CDR2 FVKESK. V lost 4 bases, J lost 4 bases, and 6 bases stayed unmatched. This CDR3 contains 14 residues. CDR3 residues: CASSRNRGGTEAFF. DNA for the CDR3: TGTGCCAGCAGCCGAAACAGGGGAGGCACTGAAGCTTTCTTT.

V and J are TRBV11-2 and TRBJ2-7, with D perhaps matching TRBD2 (5 bases). Deletions cut 0 bases from V and 7 bases from J, with 13 bases between. Germline V gene lookup returns CDR1 SGHAT and CDR2 FQNNGV. The CDR3 sequence is 14 residues long. The CDR3: CASSLESGLGEQYF. As DNA, the CDR3 is TGTGCCAGCAGCTTAGAGTCGGGATTAGGGGAGCAGTACTTC.

In this sample, this clone turned up once. The gene calls are TRBV28 and TRBJ1-2; 7 nucleotides agree with TRBD1. The germline gives CDR1 MDHEN, CDR2 SYDVKM. The CDR3 has 15 residues. V was clipped by 5 bases and J by 7 bases; unmatched bases: 13. The CDR3 loop reads CASSLNRQGTSGYTF. The DNA of the CDR3 is TGTGCCAGCAGTCTAAACCGACAGGGAACGAGTGGCTACACCTTC.